Sequencing of this TCR beta chain was carried out in a study of OX40 agonist ivuxolimab in advanced cancers. Study at large: Administration of intravenous ivuxolimab to patients occurred every 2 weeks at 0.01 to 10 mg/kg. The dose-escalation cohort had hepatocellular carcinoma, melanoma, renal cell or head and neck cancer.

Study-level results: CD4+ and CD8+ T cells in blood underwent clonal expansion by week 6 at 0.1 to 3.0 mg/kg. Certain nonresponders additionally had low normalized T-cell clonal expansion.

V shed 5 bases and J shed 1 base, with 3 bases lying between them. CDR1 SGHNT and CDR2 YYREEE come from the germline V gene (reference sequence). CDR3 length: 12 amino acids. For this clone: Its target is unknown.

This table comes from immunoSEQ multiplex PCR, and its TCRdb copy is limited to in-frame clones, with some not included. The table lists about 27,000 clones, approximately 78% of them singletons, with around a fifth in the top ten. The sample here was CD4+ or CD8+ T cells sorted from blood, taken in a trial of the OX40 agonist ivuxolimab. The clonotype was recovered from an adult with an advanced solid tumor such as melanoma, head and neck, liver or kidney cancer. The rearrangement links TRBV5-4 to TRBJ2-2; D gene ambiguous. CDR3 region: CASSLNTGELFF. In DNA form, the CDR3 reads TGTGCCAGCAGTTTGAACACCGGGGAGCTGTTTTTT.